This T cell receptor (beta chain) was sequenced during a study of OX40 agonist ivuxolimab in advanced cancers. Study as a whole: Earlier anti-PD-1, anti-PD-L1 or anti-CTLA-4 therapy was permitted; about 44% had received some.

Exclusion applied to patients with autoimmune disease history or systemic immunosuppression. The investigators sampled blood at baseline, at cycle 4 day 1, and at cycle 7 day 1. Assay: immunoSEQ multiplex PCR; the TCRdb copy retains only in-frame clones and omits some. The sample contains more than 80,000 clones, more than 80% of which appear only once. This clone was recorded a few times. Here the sequenced sample was CD4+ or CD8+ T cells sorted from blood, taken in a trial of the OX40 agonist ivuxolimab. The clonotype comes from an adult with an advanced solid tumor such as melanoma, head and neck, liver or kidney cancer.

CDR3 DNA sequence: TGTGCCAGCAGCGGCGACATGGGGCTATTAATCACAGATACGCAGTATTTT. Amino acid sequence: CASSGDMGLLITDTQYF. The chain carries TRBV5-5 and TRBJ2-3, with a tentative D call TRBD1 (5 bases). The V end lost 4 bases, the J end lost 2 bases, and 20 bases lay between the germline ends. CDR1 and CDR2 (germline): SGHKS, YYEKEE (reference sequence). This CDR3 has 17 residues.